This T cell receptor beta chain was sequenced for a study of blood T cell repertoires in COVID-19. The overall study: Both acute and convalescent COVID-19 samples were obtained from the United States, Italy and Spain.

Source study methods: Quantification of nucleated cells was approximated via reference gene primer amplification. Produced via immunoSEQ multiplex PCR; TCRdb's table is partial and in-frame only. The V and J calls and clone size were taken over from that table, and D and trimming were inferred from the DNA. The sample consists of approximately 440,000 clones, about 90% of them appearing once. The CDR3 sequence is 17 residues long. CDR1 is MGHRA, CDR2 YSYEKL, per germline. V was clipped by 4 bases and J by 0 bases, with 18 bases between them. The study recruited people aged 18 to 89 years across approximately 24 US areas. Cohort placement rested on clinical history that participants reported themselves.

Specimen: PBMCs or T cells enriched from blood (not recorded which). The source of this sequence is a man younger than 35 who had recovered from COVID-19. The chain carries TRBV4-1 and TRBJ1-2; possible D gene TRBD1, 6 bases. For the CDR3, the DNA is TGCGCCAGCAGCCCCATGGGCGGACAGCGCTCTAACTATGGCTACACCTTC. Translation: CASSPMGGQRSNYGYTF.